The 23 T cell receptor beta chains below all came from one sample that was sequenced in a study of cytomegalovirus exposure and HLA in healthy donors. PCR used 60 Vbeta primers and 13 Jbeta primers. The repertoire was sequenced with immunoSEQ multiplex PCR; TCRdb's copy has only in-frame clones and lacks some. The sample shows roughly 140,000 clones, less than 85% of them seen only once. The material sequenced was PBMCs. The receptors come from a man aged 50-59 years in good health and CMV-seropositive.

V is TRBV23-1 and J is TRBJ2-3; D possibly corresponds to TRBD1 (5 bases). TRBV23-1 is an ORF, and what it does is uncertain. The V end lost 4 bases, the J end lost 3 bases, and 14 bases lay between the germline ends. The CDR3 is made up of 15 amino acids. CDR3 region: CASSRRVGGTDTQYF. The CDR3, as DNA: TGCGCCAGCAGTCGCAGGGTTGGCGGAACAGATACGCAGTATTTT.

This clone was picked up one time. The chain combines TRBV10-3 with TRBJ1-2; D is unresolved. This CDR3 is built from 13 residues. Germline CDR1 ENHRY, CDR2 SYGVKD. The V end lost 2 bases, the J end lost 7 bases, and 11 bases lay between the germline ends. The CDR3 coding sequence is TGTGCCATCAGTGAGACAGAAGCCGGTGGCTACACCTTC. Its translation: CAISETEAGGYTF.

This clone was picked up a small number of times. V and J are TRBV9 and TRBJ2-7; D possibly corresponds to TRBD2 (6 bases). The germline V and J ends were trimmed by 2 bases and 1 base, with 13 bases remaining between them. The length of the CDR3 is 15 residues. Germline V lookup: CDR1 SGDLS, CDR2 YYNGEE. The CDR3 is CASSVEGGPSYEQYF. The CDR3 region has the DNA TGTGCCAGCAGCGTTGAGGGAGGTCCTTCCTACGAGCAGTACTTC.

This sequence joins TRBV19 and TRBJ1-5, with TRBD1 as a possible D gene (5 bases). With 5 bases removed from V and 2 bases from J, the gap between germline ends came to 10 bases. There are 14 residues in the CDR3. CDR1 is LNHDA, CDR2 SQIVND, per germline (reference sequence). This CDR3 reads CASSGGGGNQPQHF. CDR3 DNA sequence: TGTGCCAGTAGTGGCGGGGGGGGCAATCAGCCCCAGCATTTT. Using reference TRBV19 and TRBJ1-5 for the parts outside the CDR3, the full variable domain is DGGITQSPKYLFRKEGQNVTLSCEQNLNHDAMYWYRQDPGQGLRLIYYSQIVNDFQKGDIAEGYSVSREKKESFPLTVTSAQKNPTAFYLCASSGGGGNQPQHFGDGTRLSIL.

The sample holds one count of this clone. This chain joins TRBV7-9 and TRBJ1-2; the D is unclear. Germline CDR1 is SEHNR and CDR2 is FQNEAQ (reference sequence). V was clipped by 1 base and J by 4 bases, with 25 bases between them. The CDR3 loop spans 19 amino acids. The CDR3 loop is CASSLVEGDVYAVGYGYTF. The CDR3 bases are TGTGCCAGCAGCTTAGTGGAGGGAGACGTATACGCTGTAGGCTATGGCTACACCTTC.

In this sample, this clone turned up once. V is TRBV6-1 and J is TRBJ2-7, with 9 bases fitting TRBD1. Germline assignment: CDR1 MNHNS and CDR2 SASEGT. The CDR3 spans 13 residues. J was trimmed by 0 bases and V by 8 bases; bases with no gene match: 2. CDR3 protein: CASGQGNSYEQYF. DNA for the CDR3: TGTGCCAGCGGACAGGGGAACTCCTACGAGCAGTACTTC.

The chain joins TRBV25-1 to TRBJ2-2; 10 bases agree with TRBD1. Germline-derived CDR1 and CDR2 are MGHDK and SYGVNS. V was pared by 10 bases and J by 0 bases, with 5 bases of the junction left unmatched. CDR3 length: 15 residues. CDR3 nucleotide sequence: TGTGCCACCTTGGGGACAGGGGCGAACACCGGGGAGCTGTTTTTT. It encodes CATLGTGANTGELFF.

The gene calls are TRBV7-8 and TRBJ1-5; D is possibly TRBD1 (5 bases). Per the germline V gene, CDR1 is SGHVS and CDR2 is FQNEAQ. This CDR3 spans 16 amino acids. V was shortened by 7 bases and J by 0 bases, with 16 bases between the two germline ends. The DNA of the CDR3 is TGTGCCAGCACCCCAATCCAGGGATATAGCAATCAGCCCCAGCATTTT. Translating it yields CASTPIQGYSNQPQHF.

The rearrangement joins TRBV7-8 to TRBJ1-2; 7 nucleotides line up with TRBD1. This CDR3 is built from 14 residues. V lost 3 bases and J lost 2; bases outside the gene matches: 3. The germline V gene has CDR1 SGHVS and CDR2 FQNEAQ. This CDR3 reads CASSFGTVNYGYTF. The CDR3 nucleotides are TGTGCCAGCAGCTTCGGGACAGTCAACTATGGCTACACCTTC.

The CDR3 region has the DNA TGTGCTAGTGGTTTGGGGAGGGAGGGGACTGGGGCCAACGTCCTGACTTTC. Encoded protein: CASGLGREGTGANVLTF. The V and J genes are TRBV12-5 and TRBJ2-6, with 7 bases aligning to TRBD2. The CDR3 length is 17 residues. The J segment lost 2 bases and the V segment lost 1 base, leaving 5 bases of the junction unmatched. Germline values: CDR1 LGHNT, CDR2 FRNRAP.

This clone was picked up one time. The rearrangement uses TRBV7-6 and TRBJ2-1; 7 bases fit TRBD1. This CDR3 is 14 amino acids long. V was clipped by 4 bases and J by 9 bases; unmatched bases: 9. Germline V lookup: CDR1 SGHVS, CDR2 FNYEAQ. CDR3 in DNA: TGTGCCAGCAGCTATCGGGACAGCGGCCTTGAGCAGTTCTTC. Amino acid sequence: CASSYRDSGLEQFF.

This clone was found once. The chain uses TRBV6-6 and TRBJ1-5; 7 bases match TRBD1. CDR1 MNHNY and CDR2 SVGAGI come from the germline V gene (reference sequence). The V segment lost 7 bases and the J segment 3 bases; nucleotides outside the gene matches: 6. CDR3 length: 14 amino acids. In DNA form, the CDR3 reads TGTGCCAGCAAACAGGGGCAGGTCAATCAGCCCCAGCATTTT. Translating it yields CASKQGQVNQPQHF.

This clone came up a few times. The V and J genes are TRBV21-1 and TRBJ1-1. TRBV21-1 is deemed a pseudogene. There are 16 residues in the CDR3. CDR3 region: CASSKARRRPNTEAFF. CDR3 coding DNA: TGTGCCAGCAGCAAAGCGCGGAGGAGGCCGAACACTGAAGCTTTCTTT.

The gene calls are TRBV1 and TRBJ2-7; the table's D call of TRBD2 was not tested on the DNA. TRBV1 has pseudogene status. The CDR3 is made up of 15 amino acids. The CDR3 DNA reads as TGCACCAGCGGTTCGAGCGGGAGAGTCACCGCAGAGCAGTACTTC. The encoded protein is CTSGSSGRVTAEQYF.

V gene TRBV25-1 combines with J gene TRBJ1-1, with 7 bases matching TRBD1. Germline V lookup: CDR1 MGHDK, CDR2 SYGVNS. The CDR3 is made up of 14 amino acids. The ends lost 4 bases at V and 1 base at J; junction bases unmatched: 3. The CDR3 nucleotides are TGTGCCAGCAGTGCTGACAGGGAGAACACTGAAGCTTTCTTT. As protein: CASSADRENTEAFF.

This chain links TRBV13 with TRBJ2-7, with 8 bases lining up with TRBD2. Germline CDR1 PRHDT, CDR2 FYEKMQ (reference sequence). The ends lost 5 bases at V and 5 bases at J; junction bases unmatched: 8. There are 14 residues in the CDR3. The chain's CDR3 is CASSIGGGIHEQYF. The DNA for the CDR3 is TGTGCCAGCAGCATCGGGGGGGGGATCCACGAGCAGTACTTC.

There are a few counts of this clone. This chain uses TRBV5-1 with TRBJ2-6; D is possibly TRBD2 (5 bases). Germline V CDR1 and CDR2: SGHRS, YFSETQ. The CDR3 has 17 amino acids. The V gene lost 2 bases and the J gene lost 0 bases, with 12 bases spanning the gap. CDR3 nucleotide sequence: TGCGCCAGCAGCTTCGTCACGGGATACTCTGGGGCCAACGTCCTGACTTTC. Translated: CASSFVTGYSGANVLTF.

The rearrangement uses TRBV7-2 and TRBJ2-3; 8 bases are shared with TRBD1. After removal of 2 bases from V and 3 bases from J, the junction contained 10 bases not matched to a gene. The CDR3 has 17 residues. Germline V gene data show CDR1 as SGHTA and CDR2 as FQGNSA. CDR3: CASSLLRGQGRTDTQYF. CDR3 nucleotides: TGTGCCAGCAGCTTACTTCGAGGACAGGGAAGAACAGATACGCAGTATTTT.

The V and J genes are TRBV5-1 and TRBJ1-2; D is perhaps TRBD1 (6 bases). Trimming took off 4 bases at V and 6 bases at J, with 13 bases between the two ends. This CDR3 is built from 13 residues. Per the germline V gene, CDR1 is SGHRS and CDR2 is YFSETQ. The CDR3 loop is CASSQGIGDGYTF. The CDR3 DNA reads as TGCGCCAGCAGCCAGGGGATTGGCGATGGCTACACCTTC.

CDR3: CASRPGLANYNEQFF. The CDR3 region has the DNA TGTGCCAGCAGACCGGGACTAGCAAACTACAATGAGCAGTTCTTC. The chain uses TRBV27 and TRBJ2-1, with 9 bases fitting TRBD2. This CDR3 is 15 amino acids long. Germline V gene lookup returns CDR1 MNHEY and CDR2 SMNVEV (reference sequence). Trimming at V came to 6 bases and at J to 3 bases, leaving 6 bases not matched to a gene.

This rearrangement joins TRBV2 to TRBJ1-5, with D possibly being TRBD1 (5 bases). Germline CDR1 reads SNHLY; CDR2 reads FYNNEI. This CDR3 spans 17 amino acids. The V and J ends lost 7 bases and 0 bases respectively, with 19 bases between them. The CDR3 coding sequence is TGTGCCAGCATGATGGGTTCTGGGGGGAATAGCAATCAGCCCCAGCATTTT. This translates into CASMMGSGGNSNQPQHF.

This chain links TRBV5-1 with TRBJ1-2, with D possibly TRBD1 on 5 matching bases. The CDR3 extends over 12 amino acids. The ends were cut back, 0 bases at V and 8 bases at J, with 8 bases in the middle. From germline, CDR1 is SGHRS and CDR2 YFSETQ. CDR3 loop: CASSLAREGYTF. CDR3 in DNA: TGCGCCAGCAGCTTGGCCAGGGAAGGCTACACCTTC. The full variable domain, completed using reference TRBV5-1 and TRBJ1-2, is KAGVTQTPRYLIKTRGQQVTLSCSPISGHRSVSWYQQTPGQGLQFLFEYFSETQRNKGNFPGRFSGRQFSNSRSEMNVSTLELGDSALYLCASSLAREGYTFGSGTRLTVV.

The V and J genes are TRBV7-9 and TRBJ1-3; TRBD1 matches at 9 bases. V gave up 2 bases and J gave up 3 bases; unmatched junction bases: 8. The CDR3 consists of 17 residues. Germline V gene sequence: CDR1 SEHNR, CDR2 FQNEAQ (reference sequence). The CDR3 region is CASSLSATGGFGNTIYF. In DNA, the CDR3 is TGTGCCAGCAGCTTATCGGCAACAGGGGGCTTTGGAAACACCATATATTTT. Together with reference TRBV7-9 and TRBJ1-3, the CDR3 gives the full variable domain: DTGVSQNPRHKITKRGQNVTFRCDPISEHNRLYWYRQTLGQGPEFLTYFQNEAQLEKSRLLSDRFSAERPKGSFSTLEIQRTEQGDSAMYLCASSLSATGGFGNTIYFGEGSWLTVV.